This T cell receptor (beta chain) was documented in a study of blood T cells in healthy people across ages. Together with a sample-barcoded 5' primer, a J-beta primer mix was included in a second PCR lasting about 7 to 11 cycles. TCRdb called the 5' RACE reads again in MiXCR, with one record for every CDR3 protein. The sample consists of some 930,000 distinct CDR3 sequences, under 35% of them appearing once. Findings of the study overall: Long-lived and aged donors differed, with more naive CD4+ cells and higher diversity in the long-lived.

Germline assignment: CDR1 PRHDT and CDR2 FYEKMQ (reference sequence). V shed 5 bases, J shed 10 bases, and the junction held 8 bases outside the gene matches. This CDR3 is built from 13 residues. About this clonotype: Its antigen is as yet unknown.

Isolation yielded PBMCs, at least 7 million per sample, in every case. The sample was also reused in another study, on T cells of mothers and their children. As reported in that work: Mothers yielded over 8 million CDR3 reads, children some 2.9 million each.

The V call is TRBV13, the J call TRBJ1-1, with 9 bases fitting TRBD1. The sequenced sample consisted of blood. This receptor was taken from a woman between 40 and 50 years old in good health. The CDR3 sequence: CASSIDTGGSAFF. CDR3 in DNA: TGTGCCAGCAGCATAGATACAGGGGGCTCAGCTTTCTTT.